The 18 T cell receptor beta chains presented below share a single source sample, sequenced in a study of beta chain features in type 1 diabetes. All of the isolated RNA was reverse transcribed, so expressed TCRB transcripts were sequenced. The table came from immunoSEQ multiplex PCR; TCRdb's copy has only in-frame clones and leaves some out. The repertoire holds about half a million clones, with approximately 31% as singletons. What was sequenced was naive CD4+ T cells from blood. The receptors derive from a man between 18 and 29 years old in good health.

This clone has only a few counts. The rearrangement links TRBV19 to TRBJ2-7, with D maybe TRBD2 (5 bases). CDR3 length: 13 residues. From germline, CDR1 is LNHDA and CDR2 SQIVND (reference sequence). The V gene lost 1 base and the J gene lost 5 bases, with 9 bases spanning the gap. CDR3 residues: CASSIALLDEQYF. The CDR3 bases are TGTGCCAGTAGTATAGCCCTACTAGACGAGCAGTACTTC.

The V call is TRBV29-1, the J call TRBJ1-2; D gene unclear. V shed 0 bases and J shed 11 bases, with 19 bases lying between them. Germline CDR1 and CDR2: SQVTM and ANQGSEA. The CDR3 extends over 14 amino acids. The CDR3 sequence: CSVEELQEIGEYTF. CDR3 nucleotide sequence: TGCAGCGTTGAAGAGCTCCAGGAAATTGGGGAGTACACCTTC.

This clone came up a few times. V gene TRBV30 combines with J gene TRBJ2-7; D remains ambiguous. CDR3 length: 12 amino acids. Trimming removed 0 bases from V and 3 bases from J, with 6 bases in between. CDR1 is GTSNPN, CDR2 SVGIG, per germline (reference sequence). In DNA form, the CDR3 reads TGTGCCTGGAGTGTATTTTACTACGAGCAGTACTTC. Its protein is CAWSVFYYEQYF.

This CDR3 reads CASDQVGTEAFF. The CDR3 nucleotides are TGTGCCAGCGACCAGGTGGGCACTGAAGCTTTCTTT. V is TRBV7-9 and J is TRBJ1-1, with D unresolved. The CDR3 sequence is 12 residues long. Germline V lookup: CDR1 SEHNR, CDR2 FQNEAQ (reference sequence). V lost 8 bases and J lost 4, with 11 bases in between.

The chain has TRBV9 and TRBJ2-5; TRBD2 agrees at 9 bases. Germline V lookup: CDR1 SGDLS, CDR2 YYNGEE. CDR3 size: 17 residues. Trimming removed 3 bases from V and 1 base from J; junction bases left unmatched: 10. The CDR3 nucleotides read TGTGCCAGCAGCGAGCCCGTAGCGGGAGACCCCCAAGAGACCCAGTACTTC. Amino acid sequence: CASSEPVAGDPQETQYF.

This clone showed up just a few times. The chain joins TRBV30 to TRBJ1-2; unclear D gene. CDR1 is GTSNPN and CDR2 is SVGIG in the germline V gene (reference sequence). This CDR3 contains 12 residues. Trimming left V 1 base short and J 7 bases short, with 10 bases between. CDR3 residues: CAWSDSGFGYTF. CDR3 nucleotides: TGTGCCTGGAGTGATTCGGGGTTTGGCTACACCTTC.

V usage is TRBV7-9 and J usage is TRBJ2-7, with D unclear. Germline assignment: CDR1 SEHNR and CDR2 FQNEAQ (reference sequence). Trimming removed 5 bases from V and 5 bases from J, with 13 bases in between. The CDR3 runs 13 residues. This CDR3 reads CASSPSPNNEQYF. In DNA, the CDR3 is TGTGCCAGCAGCCCTAGTCCGAACAACGAGCAGTACTTC.

The gene calls are TRBV9 and TRBJ1-4; TRBD1 aligns across 9 bases. The CDR3 spans 14 residues. CDR1 SGDLS and CDR2 YYNGEE come from the germline V gene. After removal of 2 bases from V and 8 bases from J, the junction contained 4 bases not matched to a gene. The CDR3 nucleotides read TGTGCCAGCAGCGTCTCAGGGACAGGGGAAAAACTGTTTTTT. Amino acids: CASSVSGTGEKLFF.

V and J are TRBV25-1 and TRBJ2-1; 11 bases map to TRBD2. In germline, CDR1 is MGHDK, CDR2 SYGVNS. V gave up 2 bases and J gave up 8 bases; unmatched junction bases: 8. The CDR3 runs to 16 residues. The chain's CDR3 is CASSEIAGGPTHEQFF. The CDR3, as DNA: TGTGCCAGCAGTGAAATAGCGGGAGGGCCAACCCATGAGCAGTTCTTC.

This clone was seen only a few times. The V and J genes are TRBV7-9 and TRBJ2-7; TRBD1 is a possible D gene (5 bases). CDR1 is SEHNR and CDR2 is FQNEAQ in the germline V gene (reference sequence). V gave up 4 bases and J gave up 1 base, with 14 bases separating them. The CDR3 spans 15 residues. CDR3 in DNA: TGTGCCAGCAGCTCGTGGTCCGACAGATCCTACGAGCAGTACTTC. As protein: CASSSWSDRSYEQYF. The full variable domain, its missing parts supplied by reference TRBV7-9 and TRBJ2-7, is DTGVSQNPRHKITKRGQNVTFRCDPISEHNRLYWYRQTLGQGPEFLTYFQNEAQLEKSRLLSDRFSAERPKGSFSTLEIQRTEQGDSAMYLCASSSWSDRSYEQYFGPGTRLTVT.

This clone came up a few times. The V and J genes are TRBV9 and TRBJ2-1; 11 nucleotides line up with TRBD2. Germline loops: CDR1 SGDLS, CDR2 YYNGEE. This CDR3 has 16 residues. J was trimmed by 7 bases and V by 0 bases; bases with no gene match: 6. CDR3 nucleotide sequence: TGTGCCAGCAGCGTAGAAGGGACTAGCGGCATAAATGAGCAGTTCTTC. It is translated as CASSVEGTSGINEQFF.

This rearrangement joins TRBV7-8 to TRBJ2-3; D is possibly TRBD1 or TRBD2 (5 bases each). The V end lost 1 base, the J end lost 3 bases, and 14 bases lay between the germline ends. CDR1 is SGHVS and CDR2 is FQNEAQ in the germline V gene. The CDR3 is made up of 16 amino acids. The CDR3 sequence is CASSLGRGVPTDTQYF. The DNA for the CDR3 is TGTGCCAGCAGCTTAGGAAGAGGGGTTCCGACAGATACGCAGTATTTT.

This clone was seen only a few times. The CDR3 loop is CASGQEGYGTEAFF. Here the CDR3 DNA reads TGTGCCAGCGGGCAAGAGGGTTACGGCACTGAAGCTTTCTTT. This sequence joins TRBV7-3 and TRBJ1-1, with D uncertain. CDR3 length: 14 residues. Trimming took off 8 bases at V and 4 bases at J, with 17 bases between the two ends. Germline CDR1 SGHTA, CDR2 FQGTGA.

The rearrangement links TRBV7-2 to TRBJ2-3; D uncertain. Germline values: CDR1 SGHTA, CDR2 FQGNSA. The CDR3 has 12 residues. The germline V and J ends were trimmed by 3 bases and 8 bases, with 9 bases remaining between them. CDR3 amino acids: CASSFQFSTQYF. The CDR3 region has the DNA TGTGCCAGCAGCTTCCAGTTCTCTACGCAGTATTTT.

This clone was found a few times. The V call is TRBV25-1, the J call TRBJ2-1; TRBD1 matches 10 bases. V lost 1 base and J lost 6; bases outside the gene matches: 6. CDR1 and CDR2 (germline): MGHDK, SYGVNS. The CDR3 contains 16 residues. Here the CDR3 reads CASSELGTGVRNEQFF. CDR3 nucleotides: TGTGCCAGCAGTGAATTAGGGACAGGGGTTCGCAATGAGCAGTTCTTC.

The V gene is TRBV19, the J gene TRBJ2-1, with TRBD2 matching 13 bases. J gave up 4 bases and V 4 bases, and 7 bases lay outside the gene matches. The length of the CDR3 is 17 residues. Germline assignment: CDR1 LNHDA and CDR2 SQIVND (reference sequence). Written as DNA, the CDR3 is TGTGCCAGTAGTAAGACTAGCGGGAGGCCTCCGTACAATGAGCAGTTCTTC. Translating gives CASSKTSGRPPYNEQFF.

The chain recombines TRBV28 with TRBJ1-5; D remains ambiguous. V shed 6 bases and J shed 7 bases, with 13 bases lying between them. This CDR3 contains 13 residues. Germline V gives CDR1 MDHEN, CDR2 SYDVKM. The CDR3 reads CASRVWEGQPQHF. The CDR3 coding sequence is TGTGCCAGCAGGGTTTGGGAGGGCCAGCCCCAGCATTTT.

This clone was observed a few times. The rearrangement joins TRBV30 to TRBJ2-3; 7 bases map to TRBD2. Germline assignment: CDR1 GTSNPN and CDR2 SVGIG (reference sequence). With V trimmed by 3 bases and J by 1 base, 7 bases remained unmatched. This CDR3 region has 15 residues. The CDR3 loop is CAWSEGLAGTDTQYF. CDR3 DNA: TGTGCCTGGAGCGAAGGTCTAGCGGGCACAGATACGCAGTATTTT.